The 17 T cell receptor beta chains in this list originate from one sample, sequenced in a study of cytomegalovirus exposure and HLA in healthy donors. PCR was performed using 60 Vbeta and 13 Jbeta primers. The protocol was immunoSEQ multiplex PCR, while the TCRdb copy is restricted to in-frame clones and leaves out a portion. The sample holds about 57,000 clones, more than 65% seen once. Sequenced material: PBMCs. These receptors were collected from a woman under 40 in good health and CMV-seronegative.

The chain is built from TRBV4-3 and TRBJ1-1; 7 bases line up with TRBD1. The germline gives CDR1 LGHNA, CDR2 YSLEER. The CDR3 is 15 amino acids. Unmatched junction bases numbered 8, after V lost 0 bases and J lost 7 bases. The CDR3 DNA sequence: TGCGCCAGCAGCCAAGATCAGGGGGGCCCCTATGAAGCTTTCTTT. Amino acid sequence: CASSQDQGGPYEAFF.

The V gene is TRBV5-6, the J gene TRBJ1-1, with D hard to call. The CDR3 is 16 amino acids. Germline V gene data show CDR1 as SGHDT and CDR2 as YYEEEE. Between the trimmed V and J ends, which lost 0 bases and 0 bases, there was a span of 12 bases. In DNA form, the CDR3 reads TGTGCCAGCAGCTTGGACGGAAGAGACATGAACACTGAAGCTTTCTTT. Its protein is CASSLDGRDMNTEAFF.

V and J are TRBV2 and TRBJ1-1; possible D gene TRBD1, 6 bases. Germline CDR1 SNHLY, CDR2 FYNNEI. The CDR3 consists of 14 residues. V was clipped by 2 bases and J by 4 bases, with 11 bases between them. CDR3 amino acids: CASSETVGGTEAFF. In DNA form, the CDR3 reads TGTGCCAGCAGTGAAACGGTAGGGGGCACTGAAGCTTTCTTT.

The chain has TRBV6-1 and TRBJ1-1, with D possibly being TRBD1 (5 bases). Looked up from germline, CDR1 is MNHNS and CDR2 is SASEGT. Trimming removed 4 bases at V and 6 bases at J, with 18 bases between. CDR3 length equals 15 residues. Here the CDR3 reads CASSGPTWGGSEAFF. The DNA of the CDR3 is TGTGCCAGCAGTGGCCCCACCTGGGGGGGGTCTGAAGCTTTCTTT.

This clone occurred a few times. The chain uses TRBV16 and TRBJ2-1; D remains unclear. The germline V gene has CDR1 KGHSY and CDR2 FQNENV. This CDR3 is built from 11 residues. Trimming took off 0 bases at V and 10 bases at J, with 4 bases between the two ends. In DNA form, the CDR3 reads TGTGCCAGCAGCCAATCTAGAGAGCAGTTCTTC. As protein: CASSQSREQFF.

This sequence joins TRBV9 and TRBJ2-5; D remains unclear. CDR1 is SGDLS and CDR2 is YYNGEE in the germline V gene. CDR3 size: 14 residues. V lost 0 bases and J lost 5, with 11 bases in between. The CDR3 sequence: CASSVGEVAETQYF. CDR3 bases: TGTGCCAGCAGCGTAGGCGAGGTGGCGGAGACCCAGTACTTC.

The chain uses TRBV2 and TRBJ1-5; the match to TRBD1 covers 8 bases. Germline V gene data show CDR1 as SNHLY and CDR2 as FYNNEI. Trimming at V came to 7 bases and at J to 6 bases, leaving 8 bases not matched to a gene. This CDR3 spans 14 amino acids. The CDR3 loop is CASKGDRGGQPQHF. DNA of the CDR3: TGTGCCAGCAAGGGAGACAGGGGAGGTCAGCCCCAGCATTTT. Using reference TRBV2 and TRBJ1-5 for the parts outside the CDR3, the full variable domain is EPEVTQTPSHQVTQMGQEVILRCVPISNHLYFYWYRQILGQKVEFLVSFYNNEISEKSEIFDDQFSVERPDGSNFTLKIRSTKLEDSAMYFCASKGDRGGQPQHFGDGTRLSIL.

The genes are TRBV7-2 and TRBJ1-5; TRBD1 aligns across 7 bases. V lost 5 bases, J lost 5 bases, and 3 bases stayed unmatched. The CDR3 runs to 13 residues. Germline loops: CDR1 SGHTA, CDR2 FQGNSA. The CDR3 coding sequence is TGTGCCAGCAGCCTGGACAGGTATCAGCCCCAGCATTTT. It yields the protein CASSLDRYQPQHF.

The CDR3 bases are TGTGCCAGCAGCCCCCACATGGACACTGAAGCTTTCTTT. Its protein is CASSPHMDTEAFF. The chain recombines TRBV7-2 with TRBJ1-1, with D unclear. CDR3 length: 13 amino acids. Germline V gene lookup returns CDR1 SGHTA and CDR2 FQGNSA. Trimming left V 5 bases short and J 3 bases short, with 10 bases between.

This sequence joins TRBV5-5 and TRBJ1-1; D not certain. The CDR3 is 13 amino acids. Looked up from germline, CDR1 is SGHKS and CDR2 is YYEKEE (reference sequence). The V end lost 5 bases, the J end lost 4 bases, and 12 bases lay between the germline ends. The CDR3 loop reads CASRGRLGTEAFF. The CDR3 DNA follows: TGTGCCAGCAGGGGGAGGTTGGGCACTGAAGCTTTCTTT.

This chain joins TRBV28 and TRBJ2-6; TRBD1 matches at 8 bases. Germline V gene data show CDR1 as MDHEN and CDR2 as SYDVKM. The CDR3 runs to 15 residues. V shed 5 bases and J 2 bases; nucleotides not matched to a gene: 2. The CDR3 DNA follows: TGTGCCAGCAGTCAACAGGGGGCTGGGGCCAACGTCCTGACTTTC. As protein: CASSQQGAGANVLTF. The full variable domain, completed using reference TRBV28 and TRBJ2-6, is DVKVTQSSRYLVKRTGEKVFLECVQDMDHENMFWYRQDPGLGLRLIYFSYDVKMKEKGDIPEGYSVSREKKERFSLILESASTNQTSMYLCASSQQGAGANVLTFGAGSRLTVL.

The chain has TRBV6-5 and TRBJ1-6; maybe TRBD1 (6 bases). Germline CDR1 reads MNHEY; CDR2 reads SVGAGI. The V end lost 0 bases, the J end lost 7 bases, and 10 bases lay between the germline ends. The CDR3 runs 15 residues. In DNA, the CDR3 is TGTGCCAGCAGTTACTCAGGACAGTTAAATTCACCCCTCCACTTT. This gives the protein CASSYSGQLNSPLHF.

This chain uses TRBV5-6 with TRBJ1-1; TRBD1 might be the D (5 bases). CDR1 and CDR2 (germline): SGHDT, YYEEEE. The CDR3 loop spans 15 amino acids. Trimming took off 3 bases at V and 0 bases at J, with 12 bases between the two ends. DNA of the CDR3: TGTGCCAGCAGCTACCCCAGGGCCATGAACACTGAAGCTTTCTTT. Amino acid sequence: CASSYPRAMNTEAFF.

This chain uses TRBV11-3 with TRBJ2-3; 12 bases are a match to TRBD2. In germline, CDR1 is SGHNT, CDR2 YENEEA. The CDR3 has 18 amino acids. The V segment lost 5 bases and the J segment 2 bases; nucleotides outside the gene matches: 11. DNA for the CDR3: TGTGCCAGCAGCGCGACTAGCGGGGGACTTTTACTCACAGATACGCAGTATTTT. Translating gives CASSATSGGLLLTDTQYF.

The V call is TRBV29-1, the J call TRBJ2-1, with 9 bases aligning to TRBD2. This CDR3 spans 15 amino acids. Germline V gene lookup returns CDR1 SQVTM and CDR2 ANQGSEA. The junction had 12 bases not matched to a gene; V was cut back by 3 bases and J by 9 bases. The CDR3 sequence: CSVDEVAGVYGEQFF. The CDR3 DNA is TGCAGCGTTGATGAGGTAGCGGGAGTATATGGTGAGCAGTTCTTC.

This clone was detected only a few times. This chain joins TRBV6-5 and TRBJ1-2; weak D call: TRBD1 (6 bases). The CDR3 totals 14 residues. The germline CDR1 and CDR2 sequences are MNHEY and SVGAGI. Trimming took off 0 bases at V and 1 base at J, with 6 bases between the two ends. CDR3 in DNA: TGTGCCAGCAGTTACTCGGACAGTAACTATGGCTACACCTTC. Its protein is CASSYSDSNYGYTF.

The CDR3 loop is CARGGVANGYTF. CDR3 DNA: TGTGCCCGGGGGGGGGTGGCAAATGGCTACACCTTC. The chain uses TRBV6-1 and TRBJ1-2; a weak D match, TRBD1 (5 bases). This CDR3 is built from 12 residues. The germline V gene encodes CDR1 MNHNS and CDR2 SASEGT. V was clipped by 11 bases and J by 6 bases, with 16 bases between them.